The 32 T cell receptor beta chains below were found in one sample sequenced in a study of control samples from healthy donors and cancer patients. TCRdb's copy holds only in-frame clones and misses some; the assay was immunoSEQ multiplex PCR. The sample includes 150,000 to 200,000 clones, about 91% of them seen just once. The specimen sequenced was blood. The receptors shown here come from a woman aged 40 to 50 in good health.

The chain uses TRBV7-9 and TRBJ2-1, with D hard to call. The germline CDR1 and CDR2 sequences are SEHNR and FQNEAQ (reference sequence). This CDR3 is built from 15 residues. Deletions cut 6 bases from V and 4 bases from J, with 16 bases between. The chain's CDR3 is CASSSQDLGYNEQFF. DNA for the CDR3: TGTGCCAGCAGTTCCCAGGACCTGGGGTACAATGAGCAGTTCTTC.

Regarding this clone: Other DNA sequences within the sample encode an identical CDR3. The gene calls are TRBV10-3 and TRBJ2-5; either TRBD1 or TRBD2 may fit D (6 bases each). Per the germline V gene, CDR1 is ENHRY and CDR2 is SYGVKD. V was shortened by 0 bases and J by 4 bases, with 9 bases between the two germline ends. This CDR3 comprises 14 residues. The CDR3: CAISESGGGETQYF. The CDR3 nucleotides read TGTGCCATCAGTGAGTCAGGGGGAGGAGAGACCCAGTACTTC.

This chain joins TRBV18 and TRBJ2-5; tentatively, D is TRBD1 or TRBD2 (5 bases each). Germline CDR1 KGHSH, CDR2 LQKENI. CDR3 length equals 15 residues. Trimming removed 3 bases from V and 9 bases from J, with 20 bases in between. CDR3 region: CASSPLLGVEEAQYF. In nucleotides, the CDR3 is TGTGCCAGCTCACCCCTTTTAGGGGTCGAGGAGGCCCAGTACTTC. The whole variable domain, filled in from reference TRBV18 and TRBJ2-5, reads NAGVMQNPRHLVRRRGQEARLRCSPMKGHSHVYWYRQLPEEGLKFMVYLQKENIIDESGMPKERFSAEFPKEGPSILRIQQVVRGDSAAYFCASSPLLGVEEAQYFGPGTRLLVL.

J is TRBJ2-2 and V is TRBV7-2, with 8 bases identical to TRBD1. CDR3 length: 16 residues. The germline V gene encodes CDR1 SGHTA and CDR2 FQGNSA. Germline trimming cut 3 bases from V and 4 bases from J; bases unmatched to any gene: 7. CDR3 nucleotides: TGTGCCAGCAGCTTCGCAGGGGGCGCGGGCACCGGGGAGCTGTTTTTT. It codes for CASSFAGGAGTGELFF.

The V and J genes are TRBV5-8 and TRBJ2-5; TRBD1 or TRBD2 may be the D gene (5 bases each). This CDR3 is 15 amino acids long. The germline V and J ends were trimmed by 3 bases and 1 base, with 13 bases remaining between them. Looked up from germline, CDR1 is SGHTS and CDR2 is YDEGEE. Written as DNA, the CDR3 is TGTGCCAGCAGCTACGAACTGGGGACCCAAGAGACCCAGTACTTC. Translated: CASSYELGTQETQYF.

CDR3 amino acids: CASSAQGARNEQFF. CDR3 nucleotides: TGTGCCAGCAGCGCACAGGGGGCGCGCAATGAGCAGTTCTTC. V usage is TRBV5-4 and J usage is TRBJ2-1, with 9 nucleotides matching TRBD1. CDR3 size: 14 residues. The germline V gene encodes CDR1 SGHNT and CDR2 YYREEE (reference sequence). The V gene end was trimmed by 4 bases and the J gene end by 6 bases; junction bases not matched to a gene: 5.

This chain links TRBV5-6 with TRBJ1-2, with D maybe TRBD1 (5 bases). Germline CDR1 SGHDT, CDR2 YYEEEE. Trimming removed 2 bases from V and 7 bases from J, with 18 bases in between. The CDR3 extends over 15 amino acids. The CDR3: CASSFRAEVGAGYTF. The CDR3 nucleotides read TGTGCCAGCAGCTTCCGAGCGGAGGTAGGGGCTGGCTACACCTTC.

The genes are TRBV7-2 and TRBJ1-1; D not resolved. Between the trimmed V and J ends, which lost 1 base and 4 bases, there was a span of 13 bases. The CDR3 spans 15 residues. The germline V gene has CDR1 SGHTA and CDR2 FQGNSA. The CDR3 is CASSLEGRGLTEAFF. The CDR3 DNA is TGTGCCAGCAGCTTAGAGGGTCGAGGGCTCACTGAAGCTTTCTTT.

V gene TRBV12-5 combines with J gene TRBJ2-6; no reliable D call. Looked up from germline, CDR1 is LGHNT and CDR2 is FRNRAP. With 4 bases removed from V and 1 base from J, the gap between germline ends came to 2 bases. The CDR3 sequence is 13 residues long. The CDR3 spells CASGSSGANVLTF. The CDR3 DNA follows: TGTGCTAGTGGTTCGTCTGGGGCCAACGTCCTGACTTTC.

The gene calls are TRBV5-1 and TRBJ2-1, with 12 bases fitting TRBD1. Per the germline V gene, CDR1 is SGHRS and CDR2 is YFSETQ. V lost 4 bases to trimming and J lost 8 bases; unmatched junction nucleotides: 7. This CDR3 comprises 15 residues. The CDR3 DNA reads as TGCGCCAGCAGCCGTACGGGACAGGGGGCTTATGAGCAGTTCTTC. Its translation is CASSRTGQGAYEQFF.

V usage is TRBV19 and J usage is TRBJ1-2; TRBD1 matches at 7 bases. Germline CDR1 reads LNHDA; CDR2 reads SQIVND (reference sequence). The CDR3 contains 12 residues. After removal of 7 bases from V and 8 bases from J, the junction contained 7 bases not matched to a gene. The CDR3 loop reads CASTEDRVGYTF. The CDR3 nucleotides are TGTGCCAGTACCGAAGACAGGGTGGGCTACACCTTC.

As for this clone: At one boundary the junction diverges from the germline segment, which might be a read error. V is TRBV7-2 and J is TRBJ2-3; the D is unclear. The germline V gene has CDR1 SGHTA and CDR2 FQGNSA. This CDR3 is built from 13 residues. The chain's CDR3 is CASSVQFLGESNF. Written as DNA, the CDR3 is TGTGCCAGCAGCGTCCAGTTCTTGGGTGAATCGAATTTT.

This rearrangement joins TRBV6-1 to TRBJ1-2; D may be TRBD1 (5 bases). Trimming left V 2 bases short and J 2 bases short, with 9 bases between. Per the germline V gene, CDR1 is MNHNS and CDR2 is SASEGT. The length of the CDR3 is 14 residues. The CDR3 loop reads CASSEHTGNYGYTF. The CDR3 DNA reads TGTGCCAGCAGTGAACATACAGGCAACTATGGCTACACCTTC.

The gene calls are TRBV6-1 and TRBJ2-4; 10 bases line up with TRBD2. V shed 3 bases, J shed 5 bases, and the junction held 4 bases outside the gene matches. The CDR3 totals 15 residues. From germline, CDR1 is MNHNS and CDR2 SASEGT. The CDR3 loop is CASSDERGGQNIQYF. CDR3 sequence (DNA): TGTGCCAGCAGTGACGAGCGGGGGGGACAAAACATTCAGTACTTC.

This clone was counted only a few times. The chain carries TRBV14 and TRBJ2-1; no clear D. This CDR3 is 14 amino acids long. Per germline, CDR1 SGHDN and CDR2 FVKESK. The germline V and J ends were trimmed by 4 bases and 1 base, with 8 bases remaining between them. CDR3 residues: CASSLKGSYNEQFF. The CDR3, as DNA: TGTGCCAGCAGCCTGAAAGGGTCCTACAATGAGCAGTTCTTC.

The DNA for the CDR3 is TGCGCCAGCAGCTTGTGGGTGACGGATGGCTACACCTTC. Translation: CASSLWVTDGYTF. This rearrangement joins TRBV5-1 to TRBJ1-2; D gene unclear. The CDR3 is made up of 13 amino acids. The V gene lost 1 base and the J gene lost 6 bases, with 10 bases spanning the gap. Germline CDR1 is SGHRS and CDR2 is YFSETQ.

The gene calls are TRBV5-1 and TRBJ2-3; D is unresolved. Per germline, CDR1 SGHRS and CDR2 YFSETQ. The CDR3 contains 14 residues. V lost 7 bases to trimming and J lost 2 bases, with 14 bases between them. In DNA form, the CDR3 reads TGCGCCAGCGCCCCGTCCTCAAACACAGATACGCAGTATTTT. Residues: CASAPSSNTDTQYF. The full variable domain, with the rest looked up from reference TRBV5-1 and TRBJ2-3, is KAGVTQTPRYLIKTRGQQVTLSCSPISGHRSVSWYQQTPGQGLQFLFEYFSETQRNKGNFPGRFSGRQFSNSRSEMNVSTLELGDSALYLCASAPSSNTDTQYFGPGTRLTVL.

The CDR3: CASSRVAHTDTQYF. For the CDR3, the DNA is TGTGCCAGCAGCCGTGTAGCGCACACAGATACGCAGTATTTT. This chain links TRBV6-2 or TRBV6-3 with TRBJ2-3; perhaps TRBD2 as D (5 bases). The CDR3 consists of 14 residues. V was pared by 6 bases and J by 2 bases, with 12 bases between. The V gene's germline CDR1 is MNHEY and CDR2 SVGEGT.

V is TRBV5-5 and J is TRBJ2-3, with 9 bases lining up with TRBD2. With V trimmed by 1 base and J by 1 base, 4 bases remained unmatched. The CDR3 spans 16 residues. Germline CDR1 is SGHKS and CDR2 is YYEKEE (reference sequence). The CDR3: CASSLMTSGGTDTQYF. CDR3 sequence (DNA): TGTGCCAGCAGCTTGATGACTAGCGGAGGCACAGATACGCAGTATTTT.

The gene calls are TRBV13 and TRBJ2-7; TRBD2 is a possible D gene (6 bases). Trimming stripped 6 bases from V and 3 bases from J, with 18 bases between. The CDR3 is made up of 15 amino acids. Per germline, CDR1 PRHDT and CDR2 FYEKMQ (reference sequence). CDR3 nucleotides: TGTGCCAGCAGATCTAAGGGAGGTAGAAGCTACGAGCAGTACTTC. Protein: CASRSKGGRSYEQYF.

This clone was counted a few times. V and J are TRBV6-5 and TRBJ1-1; D may be TRBD1 (6 bases). From germline, CDR1 is MNHEY and CDR2 SVGAGI. There are 13 residues in the CDR3. The V and J ends lost 2 bases and 8 bases respectively, with 12 bases between them. As DNA, the CDR3 is TGTGCCAGCAGTTACAGGGGGTATCCAGAAGCTTTCTTT. Amino acid sequence: CASSYRGYPEAFF.

The chain combines TRBV9 with TRBJ2-3; D may match TRBD1 or TRBD2 (5 bases each). Germline V gene lookup returns CDR1 SGDLS and CDR2 YYNGEE. Between the trimmed V and J ends, which lost 0 bases and 2 bases, there was a span of 7 bases. The CDR3 extends over 14 amino acids. Here the CDR3 reads CASSVAGTTDTQYF. In nucleotides, the CDR3 is TGTGCCAGCAGCGTAGCGGGGACCACAGATACGCAGTATTTT.

The V gene is TRBV5-1, the J gene TRBJ2-2, with D possibly matching TRBD1 (5 bases). With 4 bases removed from V and 7 bases from J, the gap between germline ends came to 17 bases. The CDR3 extends over 15 amino acids. In germline, CDR1 is SGHRS, CDR2 YFSETQ. As DNA, the CDR3 is TGCGCCAGCAGCCGTAATCCTCAGGGTAGCGGGGAGCTGTTTTTT. Translated, it gives CASSRNPQGSGELFF.

The rearrangement joins TRBV5-1 to TRBJ1-6; D is unclear. Germline-derived CDR1 and CDR2 are SGHRS and YFSETQ. The CDR3 contains 15 residues. V lost 1 base and J 8 bases, leaving 13 bases between the germline ends. The DNA of the CDR3 is TGCGCCAGCAGCTTGAACGGGGATAGAGATTCACCCCTCCACTTT. Residues: CASSLNGDRDSPLHF.

This clone came up once. The V gene is TRBV5-1, the J gene TRBJ1-1; D uncertain. CDR1 SGHRS and CDR2 YFSETQ come from the germline V gene. V shed 0 bases and J shed 7 bases, with 13 bases lying between them. CDR3 size: 14 residues. CDR3 bases: TGCGCCAGCAGCTTGGGGTTGGGAGGCATTGAAGCTTTCTTT. This sequence encodes CASSLGLGGIEAFF. The entire variable domain, with the rest obtained from reference TRBV5-1 and TRBJ1-1, is as follows: KAGVTQTPRYLIKTRGQQVTLSCSPISGHRSVSWYQQTPGQGLQFLFEYFSETQRNKGNFPGRFSGRQFSNSRSEMNVSTLELGDSALYLCASSLGLGGIEAFFGQGTRLTVV.

The V and J genes are TRBV7-9 and TRBJ2-7, with D possibly matching TRBD1 (6 bases). Per the germline V gene, CDR1 is SEHNR and CDR2 is FQNEAQ (reference sequence). This CDR3 is 13 amino acids long. Trimming stripped 5 bases from V and 2 bases from J, with 10 bases between. CDR3 protein: CASSPQGTYEQYF. Written as DNA, the CDR3 is TGTGCCAGCAGCCCTCAGGGGACCTACGAGCAGTACTTC.

As DNA, the CDR3 is TGTGCCAGCAGTTATTCAAGGACAGGGGGCAACGAGCAGTACTTC. Protein product: CASSYSRTGGNEQYF. The rearrangement links TRBV6-5 to TRBJ2-7; 11 bases agree with TRBD1. This CDR3 region has 15 residues. V lost 3 bases, J lost 5 bases, and 6 bases stayed unmatched. Germline values: CDR1 MNHEY, CDR2 SVGAGI.

The V and J genes are TRBV6-5 and TRBJ1-5; D gene unclear. Trimming pared 4 bases from V and 3 bases from J, leaving 7 bases between. CDR3 length: 13 amino acids. CDR1 is MNHEY and CDR2 is SVGAGI in the germline V gene. CDR3 DNA sequence: TGTGCCAGCAGTTCAACCCACAATCAGCCCCAGCATTTT. This encodes CASSSTHNQPQHF.

The J gene is TRBJ2-1, the V gene TRBV11-2, with 8 bases lining up with TRBD2. Trimming took 4 bases from V and 4 from J; bases not matched to a gene: 6. CDR3 size: 15 residues. Germline CDR1 is SGHAT and CDR2 is FQNNGV. CDR3 in DNA: TGTGCCAGCAGCTCCGTAGCGGGGCGATACAATGAGCAGTTCTTC. It encodes CASSSVAGRYNEQFF.

The chain carries TRBV2 and TRBJ2-1; a possible D gene is TRBD1 (5 bases). V lost 4 bases and J lost 5, with 15 bases in between. Germline V lookup: CDR1 SNHLY, CDR2 FYNNEI. The CDR3 has 15 amino acids. CDR3 nucleotides: TGTGCCAGCAGTGTAGGGCTCACAGGCGACAATGAGCAGTTCTTC. This translates into CASSVGLTGDNEQFF.

The rearrangement joins TRBV10-3 to TRBJ1-2; D perhaps matches TRBD1 (5 bases). The CDR3 extends over 14 amino acids. Germline V lookup: CDR1 ENHRY, CDR2 SYGVKD. The germline V and J ends were trimmed by 6 bases and 6 bases, with 17 bases remaining between them. CDR3 protein: CAIRALGGEDGYTF. Here the CDR3 DNA reads TGTGCCATCAGGGCCTTGGGGGGGGAGGATGGCTACACCTTC.

This clone came up once. The CDR3 sequence: CATSRQGTTNYGYTF. CDR3 nucleotide sequence: TGTGCCACCAGCAGACAGGGTACTACTAACTATGGCTACACCTTC. The chain has TRBV15 and TRBJ1-2; D is perhaps TRBD1 (5 bases). Germline V lookup: CDR1 LNHNV, CDR2 YYDKDF (reference sequence). There are 15 residues in the CDR3. Trimming pared 2 bases from V and 0 bases from J, leaving 10 bases between. The complete variable domain, with remaining parts taken from reference TRBV15 and TRBJ1-2, reads DAMVIQNPRYQVTQFGKPVTLSCSQTLNHNVMYWYQQKSSQAPKLLFHYYDKDFNNEADTPDNFQSRRPNTSFCFLDIRSPGLGDTAMYLCATSRQGTTNYGYTFGSGTRLTVV.